This entry is about one TCR beta chain. The data were taken from a study of OX40 agonist ivuxolimab in advanced cancers. The V end was cut by 3 bases, the J end by 3 bases, with 12 bases between. This CDR3 region has 16 residues. The V gene's germline CDR1 is ENHRY and CDR2 SYGVKD. Assay: immunoSEQ multiplex PCR; the TCRdb copy retains only in-frame clones and omits some. The table lists 78,000 or so clones, 92% of them singletons. The receptor was isolated from an adult with an advanced solid tumor such as melanoma, head and neck, liver or kidney cancer. J is TRBJ1-6 and V is TRBV10-3; D is uncertain. The material sequenced was CD4+ or CD8+ T cells sorted from blood, taken in a trial of the OX40 agonist ivuxolimab. The CDR3 nucleotides are TGTGCCATCAGTGAAACAAGGACCCACTATAATTCACCCCTCCACTTT. The encoded protein is CAISETRTHYNSPLHF.